A selection of T cell receptor beta chains follows, all from one sample in a study of PD-1 blockade in classical Hodgkin lymphoma. Data came from immunoSEQ multiplex PCR; TCRdb stores just in-frame clones and leaves some out. There are about 47,000 clones in the sample; approximately 91% occur only once, and about 5.3% lies in the top ten. The sample consisted of peripheral blood mononuclear cells (PBMCs). The source is a human donor with classical Hodgkin lymphoma. Each CDR3 is given with its conserved first and last residue. Fields, in order: clone size, CDR3 length, J gene, V gene, D gene, CDR3 protein, CDR3 DNA. A D gene is named only where the DNA matches it firmly. Not all rows give a size; the values are once, few, many and, for expanded clones, a class.

clone size: -; CDR3 length: 17; J gene: TRBJ2-1; V gene: TRBV18; D gene: -; CDR3 protein: CASSPQRFSYSYNEQFF; CDR3 DNA: TGTGCCAGCTCACCACAAAGGTTCTCTTATTCCTACAATGAGCAGTTCTTC
clone size: -; CDR3 length: 17; J gene: TRBJ2-3; V gene: TRBV5-1; D gene: TRBD2; CDR3 protein: CASSVGPAGGSPDTQYF; CDR3 DNA: TGCGCCAGCAGCGTTGGGCCTGCGGGAGGTTCCCCAGATACGCAGTATTTT
clone size: -; CDR3 length: 13; J gene: TRBJ2-1; V gene: TRBV5-4; D gene: -; CDR3 protein: CASSYSSLNEQFF; CDR3 DNA: TGTGCCAGCAGCTATAGCAGCCTCAATGAGCAGTTCTTC
clone size: -; CDR3 length: 15; J gene: TRBJ2-5; V gene: TRBV28; D gene: -; CDR3 protein: CASSSLTAPKETQYF; CDR3 DNA: TGTGCCAGCAGTTCCCTGACAGCACCGAAAGAGACCCAGTACTTC
clone size: -; CDR3 length: 14; J gene: TRBJ2-1; V gene: TRBV5-4; D gene: -; CDR3 protein: CASSYATRVDEQFF; CDR3 DNA: TGTGCCAGCAGCTATGCGACTAGGGTCGATGAGCAGTTCTTC
clone size: once; CDR3 length: 15; J gene: TRBJ2-3; V gene: TRBV15; D gene: -; CDR3 protein: CATSRGDRMGDTQYF; CDR3 DNA: TGTGCCACCAGCAGGGGGGACCGTATGGGAGATACGCAGTATTTT
clone size: -; CDR3 length: 15; J gene: TRBJ2-6; V gene: TRBV5-1; D gene: -; CDR3 protein: CASSLGYSGANVLTF; CDR3 DNA: TGCGCCAGCAGCTTGGGGTACTCTGGGGCCAACGTCCTGACTTTC
clone size: -; CDR3 length: 18; J gene: TRBJ2-1; V gene: TRBV10-3; D gene: TRBD2; CDR3 protein: CAISESGLAEYGNNEQFF; CDR3 DNA: TGTGCCATCAGTGAGTCTGGGCTAGCGGAATATGGGAACAATGAGCAGTTCTTC
clone size: -; CDR3 length: 16; J gene: TRBJ2-3; V gene: TRBV27; D gene: -; CDR3 protein: CASRSAPGGSTDTQYF; CDR3 DNA: TGTGCCAGCAGATCAGCCCCGGGCGGAAGCACAGATACGCAGTATTTT
clone size: -; CDR3 length: 14; J gene: TRBJ1-4; V gene: TRBV29-1; D gene: -; CDR3 protein: CSVENVQGNEKLFF; CDR3 DNA: TGCAGCGTTGAAAACGTGCAGGGAAATGAAAAACTGTTTTTT
clone size: -; CDR3 length: 16; J gene: TRBJ2-1; V gene: TRBV29-1; D gene: TRBD2; CDR3 protein: CSVEDHGTSGYNEQFF; CDR3 DNA: TGCAGCGTTGAAGATCACGGGACTAGCGGTTACAATGAGCAGTTCTTC
clone size: -; CDR3 length: 14; J gene: TRBJ1-1; V gene: TRBV7-9; D gene: TRBD1; CDR3 protein: CASSIDRDDTEAFF; CDR3 DNA: TGTGCCAGCAGCATAGACAGGGACGACACTGAAGCTTTCTTT
clone size: -; CDR3 length: 17; J gene: TRBJ2-2; V gene: TRBV4-1; D gene: TRBD2; CDR3 protein: CASSLGLAGEITGELFF; CDR3 DNA: TGCGCCAGCAGCCTCGGACTAGCGGGAGAAATCACCGGGGAGCTGTTTTTT
clone size: once; CDR3 length: 13; J gene: TRBJ1-1; V gene: TRBV4-1; D gene: -; CDR3 protein: CASSQEWGPAAFF; CDR3 DNA: TGCGCCAGCAGCCAAGAGTGGGGGCCAGCAGCTTTCTTT
clone size: -; CDR3 length: 17; J gene: TRBJ2-2; V gene: TRBV10-3; D gene: TRBD2; CDR3 protein: CAISESLAGADTGELFF; CDR3 DNA: TGTGCCATCAGTGAGTCCCTAGCGGGAGCGGACACCGGGGAGCTGTTTTTT
clone size: -; CDR3 length: 14; J gene: TRBJ1-1; V gene: TRBV6-1; D gene: -; CDR3 protein: CASTDLGGDTEAFF; CDR3 DNA: TGTGCCAGCACCGACCTGGGAGGTGACACTGAAGCTTTCTTT
clone size: once; CDR3 length: 14; J gene: TRBJ1-1; V gene: TRBV29-1; D gene: -; CDR3 protein: CSVPKGVTNTEAFF; CDR3 DNA: TGCAGCGTTCCAAAGGGCGTGACGAACACTGAAGCTTTCTTT
clone size: -; CDR3 length: 14; J gene: TRBJ1-2; V gene: TRBV21-1; D gene: -; CDR3 protein: CASSPQGEVGGYTF; CDR3 DNA: TGTGCCAGCAGCCCACAGGGGGAGGTGGGGGGCTACACCTTC
clone size: -; CDR3 length: 11; J gene: TRBJ1-3; V gene: TRBV20-1; D gene: -; CDR3 protein: CSAVEGNTIYF; CDR3 DNA: TGCAGTGCCGTTGAGGGAAACACCATATATTTT
clone size: -; CDR3 length: 14; J gene: TRBJ2-5; V gene: TRBV9; D gene: -; CDR3 protein: CASSKTQYQETQYF; CDR3 DNA: TGTGCCAGCAGCAAAACACAGTACCAAGAGACCCAGTACTTC
clone size: -; CDR3 length: 17; J gene: TRBJ1-2; V gene: TRBV28; D gene: -; CDR3 protein: CASSSPKTGTAINGYTF; CDR3 DNA: TGTGCCAGCAGCTCGCCGAAGACCGGGACGGCAATCAATGGCTACACCTTC
clone size: -; CDR3 length: 13; J gene: TRBJ2-4; V gene: TRBV11-3; D gene: -; CDR3 protein: CASSLDLKNIQYF; CDR3 DNA: TGTGCCAGCAGCTTAGATCTAAAAAACATTCAGTACTTC
clone size: -; CDR3 length: 12; J gene: TRBJ2-5; V gene: TRBV10-3; D gene: -; CDR3 protein: CAISEPGETQYF; CDR3 DNA: TGTGCCATCAGTGAGCCCGGAGAGACCCAGTACTTC
clone size: -; CDR3 length: 15; J gene: TRBJ1-1; V gene: TRBV13; D gene: -; CDR3 protein: CASSLGLSGADEAFF; CDR3 DNA: TGTGCCAGCAGCTTAGGCCTAAGTGGGGCAGATGAAGCTTTCTTT
clone size: -; CDR3 length: 15; J gene: TRBJ2-3; V gene: TRBV28; D gene: TRBD2; CDR3 protein: CASSLWGGSKDTQYF; CDR3 DNA: TGTGCCAGCAGTTTATGGGGCGGGAGCAAAGATACGCAGTATTTT
clone size: -; CDR3 length: 13; J gene: TRBJ1-5; V gene: TRBV11-2; D gene: -; CDR3 protein: CASSPSLGNSQHF; CDR3 DNA: TGTGCCAGCAGCCCCAGTCTAGGCAACTCCCAGCATTTT
clone size: -; CDR3 length: 15; J gene: TRBJ1-2; V gene: TRBV6-5; D gene: TRBD1; CDR3 protein: CASSYSRTGVDGYTF; CDR3 DNA: TGTGCCAGCAGTTACTCTCGGACAGGGGTTGATGGCTACACCTTC
clone size: -; CDR3 length: 14; J gene: TRBJ2-1; V gene: TRBV18; D gene: TRBD1; CDR3 protein: CASSPGQGLNEQFF; CDR3 DNA: TGTGCCAGCTCCCCGGGACAGGGACTCAATGAGCAGTTCTTC
clone size: -; CDR3 length: 17; J gene: TRBJ2-5; V gene: TRBV5-4; D gene: -; CDR3 protein: CASSRGQGGSGTLPRYF; CDR3 DNA: TGTGCCAGCAGCCGCGGACAGGGAGGGAGCGGCACCCTTCCTAGGTACTTC
clone size: -; CDR3 length: 14; J gene: TRBJ2-4; V gene: TRBV6-5; D gene: -; CDR3 protein: CASSPQGEDAIQYF; CDR3 DNA: TGTGCCAGCAGTCCACAGGGAGAGGATGCGATTCAGTACTTC